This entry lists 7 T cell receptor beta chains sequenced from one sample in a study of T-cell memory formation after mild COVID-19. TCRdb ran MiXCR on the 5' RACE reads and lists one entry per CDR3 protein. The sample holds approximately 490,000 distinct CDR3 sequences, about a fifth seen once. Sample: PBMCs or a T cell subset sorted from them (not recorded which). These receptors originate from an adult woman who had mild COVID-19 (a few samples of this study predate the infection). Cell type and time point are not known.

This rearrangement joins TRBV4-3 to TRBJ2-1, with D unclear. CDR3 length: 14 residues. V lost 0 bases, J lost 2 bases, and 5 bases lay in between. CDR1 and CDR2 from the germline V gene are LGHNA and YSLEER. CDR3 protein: CASSQESTYNEQFF. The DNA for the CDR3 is TGCGCCAGCAGCCAAGAGAGCACCTACAATGAGCAGTTCTTC.

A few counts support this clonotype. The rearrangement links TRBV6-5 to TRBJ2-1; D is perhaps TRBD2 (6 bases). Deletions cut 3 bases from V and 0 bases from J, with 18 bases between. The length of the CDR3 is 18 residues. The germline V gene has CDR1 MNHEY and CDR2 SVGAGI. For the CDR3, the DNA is TGTGCCAGCAGTTATGGCCCCCCGGGGGTGAGCTCCTACAATGAGCAGTTCTTC. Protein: CASSYGPPGVSSYNEQFF.

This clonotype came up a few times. The CDR3 nucleotides are TGTGCCAGCAGTTACATCGGCCAGGGCCACGAGCAGTACTTC. Translation: CASSYIGQGHEQYF. This rearrangement joins TRBV6-5 to TRBJ2-7, with a possible D match to TRBD1 (5 bases). CDR3 length: 14 residues. V was pared by 2 bases and J by 5 bases, with 13 bases between. The germline CDR1 and CDR2 sequences are MNHEY and SVGAGI.

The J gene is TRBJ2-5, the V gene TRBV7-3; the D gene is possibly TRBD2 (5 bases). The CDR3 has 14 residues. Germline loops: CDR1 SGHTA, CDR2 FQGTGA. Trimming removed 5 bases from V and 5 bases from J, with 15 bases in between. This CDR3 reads CASSLSPGEETQYF. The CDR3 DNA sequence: TGTGCCAGCAGCCTAAGTCCCGGGGAGGAGACCCAGTACTTC.

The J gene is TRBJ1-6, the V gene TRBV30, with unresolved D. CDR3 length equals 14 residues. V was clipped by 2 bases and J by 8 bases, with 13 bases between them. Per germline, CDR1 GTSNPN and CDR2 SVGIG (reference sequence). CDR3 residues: CAWSYGRSHSPLHF. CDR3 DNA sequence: TGTGCCTGGAGTTACGGACGGAGCCATTCACCCCTCCACTTT.

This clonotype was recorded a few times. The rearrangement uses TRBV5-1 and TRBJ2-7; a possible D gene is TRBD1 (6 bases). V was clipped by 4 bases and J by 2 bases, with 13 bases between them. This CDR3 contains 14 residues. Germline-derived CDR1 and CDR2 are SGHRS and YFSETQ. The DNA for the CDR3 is TGCGCCAGCAGCCCTGGGGACAACCCCTACGAGCAGTACTTC. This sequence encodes CASSPGDNPYEQYF.

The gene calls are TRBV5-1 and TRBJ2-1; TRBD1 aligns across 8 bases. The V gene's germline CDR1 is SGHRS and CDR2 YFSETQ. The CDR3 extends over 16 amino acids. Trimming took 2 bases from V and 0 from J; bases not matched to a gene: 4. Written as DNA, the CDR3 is TGCGCCAGCAGCTTAGGACAGGGCGGCTCCTACAATGAGCAGTTCTTC. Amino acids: CASSLGQGGSYNEQFF.